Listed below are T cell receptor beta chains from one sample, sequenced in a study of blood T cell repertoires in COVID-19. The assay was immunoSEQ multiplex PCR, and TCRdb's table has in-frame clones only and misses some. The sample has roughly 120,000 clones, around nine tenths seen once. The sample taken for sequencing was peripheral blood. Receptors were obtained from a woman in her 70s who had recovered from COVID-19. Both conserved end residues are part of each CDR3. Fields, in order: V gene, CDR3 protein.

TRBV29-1	CSVEAQVGYGYTF
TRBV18	CASTGQGHQPQHF
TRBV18	CASSRHLDSANTGELFF
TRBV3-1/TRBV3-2	CASSQEAGAQETQYF
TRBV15	CATSRGRSGEQETQYF
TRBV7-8	CASSFTREGHGTDTQYF
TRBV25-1	CASSEDRLAGVDTQYF
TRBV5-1	CASSSISGSGGGELFF
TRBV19	CASSPSGRGYGETQYF
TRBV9	CASSAQSVGDFTDTQYF
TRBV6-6	CASLPGGNIQYF
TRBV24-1	CATSTATHYYGYTF
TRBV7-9	CASSPWEKTQYF
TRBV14	CASSQTGYGYTF
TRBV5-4	CASSSRGAPREQYF
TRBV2	CASSADRGADTQYF
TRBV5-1	CASSDLLAPSRDEQFF
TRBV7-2	CASTIGSGSDETQYF
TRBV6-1	CASSGWTIPSNQPQHF
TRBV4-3	CASSRASEGGIQYF
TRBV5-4	CASSPLRTDTQYF
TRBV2	CASSGLLRGEKLFF
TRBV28	CASSLGGAINTIYF
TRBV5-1	CASSGSGGEDTQYF
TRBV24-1	CATSPGDNEQFF
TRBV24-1	CATSDPGTGGTDTQYF
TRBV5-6	CASSFRGNLREYF
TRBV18	CASSPSQGANYGYTF
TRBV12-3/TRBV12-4	CASSSGETQYF
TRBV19	CASLSLGDTEAFF
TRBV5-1	CASSLGSNEKLFF
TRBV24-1	CATSVLGGAGELFF